Below are 5 T cell receptor beta chains sequenced from a single sample in a study of T-cell memory formation after mild COVID-19. Using its own MiXCR run on the 5' RACE reads, TCRdb lists one record per CDR3 protein. The sample has roughly 300,000 distinct CDR3 sequences, about 16% seen once. The specimen was PBMCs or a T cell subset sorted from them (not recorded which). These receptors were obtained from a man in his late teens or twenties who had mild COVID-19 (a few samples of this study predate the infection). Cell type and time point are not known.

This clonotype was recorded many times. The chain links TRBV5-1 to TRBJ2-5, with 8 nucleotides matching TRBD2. Germline trimming cut 0 bases from V and 4 bases from J; bases unmatched to any gene: 5. The CDR3 consists of 15 residues. The germline gives CDR1 SGHRS, CDR2 YFSETQ. The CDR3 sequence: CASSLDSGGLETQYF. The CDR3 DNA sequence: TGCGCCAGCAGCTTGGACAGCGGGGGACTAGAGACCCAGTACTTC. Filled out from reference TRBV5-1 and TRBJ2-5, the complete variable domain reads KAGVTQTPRYLIKTRGQQVTLSCSPISGHRSVSWYQQTPGQGLQFLFEYFSETQRNKGNFPGRFSGRQFSNSRSEMNVSTLELGDSALYLCASSLDSGGLETQYFGPGTRLLVL.

This clonotype was counted a few times. The rearrangement uses TRBV20-1 and TRBJ1-5, with D perhaps TRBD1 (5 bases). Germline assignment: CDR1 DFQATT and CDR2 SNEGSKA (reference sequence). V was trimmed by 0 bases and J by 9 bases, leaving 15 bases between them. CDR3 length: 14 residues. CDR3 in DNA: TGCAGTGCTAGAGATATCGGCGGGGGTCCGCCCCAGCATTTT. Protein sequence: CSARDIGGGPPQHF.

The chain employs TRBV3-1 and TRBJ2-2; possibly TRBD2 for D (7 bases). CDR1 is LGHDT, CDR2 YNNKEL, per germline (reference sequence). The CDR3 sequence is 15 residues long. Trimming stripped 4 bases from V and 5 bases from J, with 14 bases between. The CDR3 bases are TGTGCCAGCAGCCCCGGGGGGCGTGTAACCGGGGAGCTGTTTTTT. This gives the protein CASSPGGRVTGELFF. The full variable domain, its missing parts supplied by reference TRBV3-1 and TRBJ2-2, is DTAVSQTPKYLVTQMGNDKSIKCEQNLGHDTMYWYKQDSKKFLKIMFSYNNKELIINETVPNRFSPKSPDKAHLNLHINSLELGDSAVYFCASSPGGRVTGELFFGEGSRLTVL.

V and J are TRBV5-1 and TRBJ2-2; D gene unclear. CDR3 length: 14 amino acids. Germline CDR1 and CDR2: SGHRS and YFSETQ. The ends were cut back, 0 bases at V and 4 bases at J, with 7 bases in the middle. The CDR3 region has the DNA TGCGCCAGCAGCTTGGGCCATTCCACCGGGGAGCTGTTTTTT. Translation: CASSLGHSTGELFF.

The chain links TRBV20-1 to TRBJ2-3; maybe TRBD2 (5 bases). Germline CDR1 is DFQATT and CDR2 is SNEGSKA (reference sequence). This CDR3 has 13 amino acids. The DNA of the CDR3 is TGCAGCCCGGGATTTCGGGTAGGAGATACGCAGTATTTT. It specifies CSPGFRVGDTQYF.